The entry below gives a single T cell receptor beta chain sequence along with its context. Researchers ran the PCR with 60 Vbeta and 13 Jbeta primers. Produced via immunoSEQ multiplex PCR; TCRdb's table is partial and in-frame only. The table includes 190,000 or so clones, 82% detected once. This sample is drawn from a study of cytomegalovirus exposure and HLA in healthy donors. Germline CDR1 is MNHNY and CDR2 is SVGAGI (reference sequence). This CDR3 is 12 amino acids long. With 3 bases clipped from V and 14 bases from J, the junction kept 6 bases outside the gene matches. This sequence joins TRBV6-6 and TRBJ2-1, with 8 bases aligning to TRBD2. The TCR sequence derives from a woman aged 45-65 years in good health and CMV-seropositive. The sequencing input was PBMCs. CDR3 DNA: TGTGCCAGCAGTTATACGGGAGGGCCGGAGTTCTTC. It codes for CASSYTGGPEFF.